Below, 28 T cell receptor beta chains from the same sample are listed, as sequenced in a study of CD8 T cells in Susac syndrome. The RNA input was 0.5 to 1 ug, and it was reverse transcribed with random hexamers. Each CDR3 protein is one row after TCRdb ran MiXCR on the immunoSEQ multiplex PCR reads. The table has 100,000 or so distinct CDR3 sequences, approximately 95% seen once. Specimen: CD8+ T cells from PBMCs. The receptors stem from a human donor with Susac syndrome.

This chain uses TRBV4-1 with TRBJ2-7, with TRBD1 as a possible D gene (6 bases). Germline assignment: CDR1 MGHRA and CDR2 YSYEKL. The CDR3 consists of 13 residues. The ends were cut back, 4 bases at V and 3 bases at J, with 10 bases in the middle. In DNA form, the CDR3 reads TGCGCCAGCAGCCGTACACAGGGCTACGAGCAGTACTTC. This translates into CASSRTQGYEQYF.

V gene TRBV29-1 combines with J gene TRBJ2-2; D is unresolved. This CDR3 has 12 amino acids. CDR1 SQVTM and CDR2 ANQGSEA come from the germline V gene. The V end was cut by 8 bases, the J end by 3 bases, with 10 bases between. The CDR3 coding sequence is TGCAGCCAGATGGACCACACCGGGGAGCTGTTTTTT. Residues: CSQMDHTGELFF.

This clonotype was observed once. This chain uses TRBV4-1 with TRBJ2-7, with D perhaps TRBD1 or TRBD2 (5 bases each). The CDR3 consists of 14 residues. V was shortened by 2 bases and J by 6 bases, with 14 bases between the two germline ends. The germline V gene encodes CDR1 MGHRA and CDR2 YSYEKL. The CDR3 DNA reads TGCGCCAGCAGCCAACCGGGACGCAGCCTCGAGCAGTACTTC. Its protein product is CASSQPGRSLEQYF.

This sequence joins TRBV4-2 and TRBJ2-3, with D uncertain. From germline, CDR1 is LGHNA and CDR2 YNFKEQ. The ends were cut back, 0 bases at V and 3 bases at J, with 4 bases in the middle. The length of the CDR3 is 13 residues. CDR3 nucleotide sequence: TGTGCCAGCAGCCAAGAAGGGACAGATACGCAGTATTTT. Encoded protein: CASSQEGTDTQYF.

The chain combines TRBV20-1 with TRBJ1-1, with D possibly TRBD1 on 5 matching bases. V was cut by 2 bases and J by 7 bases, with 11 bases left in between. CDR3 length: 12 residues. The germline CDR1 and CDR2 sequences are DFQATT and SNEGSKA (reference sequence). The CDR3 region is CSARQHQGEAFF. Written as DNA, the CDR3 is TGCAGTGCTAGACAGCATCAGGGTGAAGCTTTCTTT.

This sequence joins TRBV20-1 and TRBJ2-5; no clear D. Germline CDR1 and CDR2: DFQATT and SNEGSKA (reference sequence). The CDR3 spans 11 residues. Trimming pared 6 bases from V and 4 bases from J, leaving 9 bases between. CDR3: CSAAKGETQYF. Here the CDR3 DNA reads TGCAGTGCGGCAAAGGGAGAGACCCAGTACTTC.

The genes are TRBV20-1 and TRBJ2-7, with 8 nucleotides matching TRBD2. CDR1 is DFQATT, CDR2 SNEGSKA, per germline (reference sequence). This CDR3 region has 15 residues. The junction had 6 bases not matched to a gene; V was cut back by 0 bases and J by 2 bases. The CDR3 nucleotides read TGCAGTGCTAGAGATCAACAGCGGGGGCCCTACGAGCAGTACTTC. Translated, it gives CSARDQQRGPYEQYF.

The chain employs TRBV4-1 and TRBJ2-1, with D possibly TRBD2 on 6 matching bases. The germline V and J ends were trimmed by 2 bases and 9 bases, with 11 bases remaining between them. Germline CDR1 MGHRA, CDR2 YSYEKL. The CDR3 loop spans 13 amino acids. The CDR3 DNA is TGCGCCAGCAGCCAACCCCTAGCGACTGAGCAGTTCTTC. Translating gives CASSQPLATEQFF.

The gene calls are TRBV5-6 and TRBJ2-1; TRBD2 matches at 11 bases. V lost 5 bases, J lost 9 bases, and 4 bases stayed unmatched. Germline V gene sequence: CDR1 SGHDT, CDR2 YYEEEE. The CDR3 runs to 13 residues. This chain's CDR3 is CASRPGLAGEQFF. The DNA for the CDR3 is TGTGCCAGCAGACCTGGACTAGCGGGTGAGCAGTTCTTC.

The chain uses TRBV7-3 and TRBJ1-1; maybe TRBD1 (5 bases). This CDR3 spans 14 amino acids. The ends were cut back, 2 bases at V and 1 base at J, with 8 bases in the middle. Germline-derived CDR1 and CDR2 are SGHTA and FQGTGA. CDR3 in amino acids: CASSLGGQNTEAFF. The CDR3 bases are TGTGCCAGCAGCTTAGGAGGACAGAACACTGAAGCTTTCTTT.

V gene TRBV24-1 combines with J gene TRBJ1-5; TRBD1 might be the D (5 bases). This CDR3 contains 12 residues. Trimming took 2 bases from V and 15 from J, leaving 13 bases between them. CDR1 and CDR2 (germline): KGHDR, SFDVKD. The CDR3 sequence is CATSDSTGSRHF. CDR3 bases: TGTGCCACCAGTGATTCTACAGGTAGCAGGCATTTT.

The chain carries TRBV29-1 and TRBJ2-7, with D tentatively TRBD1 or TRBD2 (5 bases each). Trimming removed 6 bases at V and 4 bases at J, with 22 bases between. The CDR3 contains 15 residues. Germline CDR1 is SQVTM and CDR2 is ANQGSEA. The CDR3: CSVGSGRAQGYEQYF. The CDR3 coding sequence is TGCAGCGTGGGGAGTGGAAGGGCCCAGGGTTACGAGCAGTACTTC.

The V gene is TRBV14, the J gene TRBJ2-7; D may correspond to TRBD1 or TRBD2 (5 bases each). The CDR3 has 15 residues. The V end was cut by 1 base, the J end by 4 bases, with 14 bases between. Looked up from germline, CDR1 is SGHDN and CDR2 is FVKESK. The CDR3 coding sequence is TGTGCCAGCAGCCAAGCTATCCGGGGCGGATACGAGCAGTACTTC. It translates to CASSQAIRGGYEQYF.

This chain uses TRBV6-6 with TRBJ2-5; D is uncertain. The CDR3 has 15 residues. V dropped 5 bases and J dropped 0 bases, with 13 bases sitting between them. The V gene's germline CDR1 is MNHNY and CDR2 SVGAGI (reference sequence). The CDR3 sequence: CASSPISQYQETQYF. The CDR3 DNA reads TGTGCCAGCAGTCCCATTAGCCAATACCAAGAGACCCAGTACTTC.

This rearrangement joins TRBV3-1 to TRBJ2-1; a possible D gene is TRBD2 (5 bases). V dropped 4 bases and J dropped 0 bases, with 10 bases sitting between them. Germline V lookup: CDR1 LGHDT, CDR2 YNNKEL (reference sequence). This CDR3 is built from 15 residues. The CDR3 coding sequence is TGTGCCAGCAGCCGGGCGGGTATCTCCTACAATGAGCAGTTCTTC. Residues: CASSRAGISYNEQFF.

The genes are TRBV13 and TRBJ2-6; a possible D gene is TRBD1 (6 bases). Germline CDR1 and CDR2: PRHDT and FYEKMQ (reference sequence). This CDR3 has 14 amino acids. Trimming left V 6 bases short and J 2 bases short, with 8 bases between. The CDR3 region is CASSNRAGANVLTF. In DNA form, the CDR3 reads TGTGCCAGCAGTAACAGGGCTGGGGCCAACGTCCTGACTTTC.

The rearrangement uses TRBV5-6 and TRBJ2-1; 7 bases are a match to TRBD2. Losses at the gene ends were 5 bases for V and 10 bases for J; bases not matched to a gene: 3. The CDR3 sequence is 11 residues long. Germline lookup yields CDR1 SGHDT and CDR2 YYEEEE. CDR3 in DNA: TGTGCCAGCAGACCGGGACTAGAGCAGTTCTTC. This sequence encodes CASRPGLEQFF.

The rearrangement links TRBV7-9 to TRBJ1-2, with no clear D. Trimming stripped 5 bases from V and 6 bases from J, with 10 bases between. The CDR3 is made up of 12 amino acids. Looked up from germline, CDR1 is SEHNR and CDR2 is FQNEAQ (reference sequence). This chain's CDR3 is CASSPPGHGYTF. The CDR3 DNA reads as TGTGCCAGCAGCCCCCCGGGCCATGGCTACACCTTC.

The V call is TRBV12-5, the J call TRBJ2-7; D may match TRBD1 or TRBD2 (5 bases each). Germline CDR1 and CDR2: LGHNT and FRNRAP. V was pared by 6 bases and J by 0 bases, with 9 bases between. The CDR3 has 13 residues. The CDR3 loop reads CASGAGSSYEQYF. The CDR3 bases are TGTGCTAGTGGGGCAGGGAGCTCCTACGAGCAGTACTTC.

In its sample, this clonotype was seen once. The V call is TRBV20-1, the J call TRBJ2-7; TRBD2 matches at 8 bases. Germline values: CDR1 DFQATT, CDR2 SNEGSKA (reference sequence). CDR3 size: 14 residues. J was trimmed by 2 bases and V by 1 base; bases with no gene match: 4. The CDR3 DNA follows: TGCAGTGCTAGAGGAGACGGGAGGGCCTACGAGCAGTACTTC. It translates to CSARGDGRAYEQYF.

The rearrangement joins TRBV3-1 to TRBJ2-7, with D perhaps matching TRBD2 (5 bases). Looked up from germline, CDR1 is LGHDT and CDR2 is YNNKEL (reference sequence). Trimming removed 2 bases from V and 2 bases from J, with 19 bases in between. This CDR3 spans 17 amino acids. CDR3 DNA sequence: TGTGCCAGCAGCCAAAGGCCCTATACGGACTTTCCCTACGAGCAGTACTTC. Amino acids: CASSQRPYTDFPYEQYF.

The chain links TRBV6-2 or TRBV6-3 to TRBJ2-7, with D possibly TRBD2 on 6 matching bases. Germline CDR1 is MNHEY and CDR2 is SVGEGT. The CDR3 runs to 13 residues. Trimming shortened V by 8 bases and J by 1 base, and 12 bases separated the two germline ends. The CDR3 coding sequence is TGTGCCAGCGTCGCTAGCGCTTCCTACGAGCAGTACTTC. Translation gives CASVASASYEQYF.

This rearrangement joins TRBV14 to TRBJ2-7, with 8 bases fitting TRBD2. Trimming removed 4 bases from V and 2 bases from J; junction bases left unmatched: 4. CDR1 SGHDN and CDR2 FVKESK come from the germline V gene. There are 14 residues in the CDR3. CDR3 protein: CASSLTGGAYEQYF. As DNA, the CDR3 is TGTGCCAGCAGCCTTACCGGGGGGGCCTACGAGCAGTACTTC. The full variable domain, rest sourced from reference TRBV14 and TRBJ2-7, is EAGVTQFPSHSVIEKGQTVTLRCDPISGHDNLYWYRRVMGKEIKFLLHFVKESKQDESGMPNNRFLAERTGGTYSTLKVQPAELEDSGVYFCASSLTGGAYEQYFGPGTRLTVT.

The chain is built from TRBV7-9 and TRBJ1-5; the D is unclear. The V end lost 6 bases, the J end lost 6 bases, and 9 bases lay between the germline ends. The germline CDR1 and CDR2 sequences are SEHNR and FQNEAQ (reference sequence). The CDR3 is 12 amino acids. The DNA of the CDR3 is TGTGCCAGCAGTCTCGACGGTCAGCCCCAGCATTTT. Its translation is CASSLDGQPQHF. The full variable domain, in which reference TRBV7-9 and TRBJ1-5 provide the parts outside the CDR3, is DTGVSQNPRHKITKRGQNVTFRCDPISEHNRLYWYRQTLGQGPEFLTYFQNEAQLEKSRLLSDRFSAERPKGSFSTLEIQRTEQGDSAMYLCASSLDGQPQHFGDGTRLSIL.

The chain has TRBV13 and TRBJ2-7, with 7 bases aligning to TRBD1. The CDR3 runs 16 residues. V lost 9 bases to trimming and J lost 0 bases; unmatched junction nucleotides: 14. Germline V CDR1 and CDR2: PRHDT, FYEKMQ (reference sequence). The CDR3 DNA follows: TGTGCCAGTAACTACAGGGGCCGCTTAAGCTCCTACGAGCAGTACTTC. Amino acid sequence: CASNYRGRLSSYEQYF.

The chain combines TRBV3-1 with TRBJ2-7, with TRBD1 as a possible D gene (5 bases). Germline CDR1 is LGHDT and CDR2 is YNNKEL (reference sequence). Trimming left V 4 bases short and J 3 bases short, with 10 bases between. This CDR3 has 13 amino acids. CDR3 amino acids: CASSPRVSYEQYF. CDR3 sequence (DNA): TGTGCCAGCAGCCCCAGGGTTAGCTACGAGCAGTACTTC.

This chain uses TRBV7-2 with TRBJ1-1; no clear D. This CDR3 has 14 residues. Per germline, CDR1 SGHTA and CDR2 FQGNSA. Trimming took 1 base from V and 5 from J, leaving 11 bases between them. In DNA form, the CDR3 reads TGTGCCAGCAGCTTAGTAGGGTCGGATACTGAAGCTTTCTTT. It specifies CASSLVGSDTEAFF.

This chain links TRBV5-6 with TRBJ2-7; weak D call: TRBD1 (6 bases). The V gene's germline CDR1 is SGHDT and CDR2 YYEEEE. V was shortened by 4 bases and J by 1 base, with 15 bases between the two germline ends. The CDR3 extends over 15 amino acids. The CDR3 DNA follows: TGTGCCAGCAGCCCTCGTACAGGGTTTTCCTACGAGCAGTACTTC. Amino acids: CASSPRTGFSYEQYF.